These 3 T cell receptor beta chains came from one sample sequenced in a study of tumor and adjacent non-tumor tissue in lung cancer (dated by TCRdb to 2017 to 2018). RNA was isolated from bulk unsorted tissue, and RNA quality was assessed with a NanoDrop ND-1000 and an Agilent 2100. The library relied on multiplex PCR. Sequencing was performed on an Illumina HiSeq 2500. TCRbeta libraries were constructed through three rounds of nested PCR with primers (Table S4) according to protocols modified from ARM-PCR. TCRdb passed the public sequencing reads through fastp at Q25 and MiXCR, retaining productive beta sequences. Under each unique CDR3 protein, matching rows form one entry showing the most common genes and DNA. The sample has some 78,000 distinct CDR3 sequences on record, over 75% of them singletons. Jointly, the top ten make up about 14% of the sample. Sequencing used lung tumor tissue. These TCRs come from a woman in her forties or fifties with non-small cell lung cancer.

The V gene is TRBV6-2 or TRBV6-3, the J gene TRBJ2-1; tentatively, D is TRBD2 (6 bases). V was pared by 8 bases and J by 5 bases, with 19 bases between. The CDR3 has 15 amino acids. The germline gives CDR1 MNHEY, CDR2 SVGEGT. Written as DNA, the CDR3 is TGTGCCAGCGCTAGCGTGGAGAGGGTCGACAATGAGCAGTTCTTC. It yields the protein CASASVERVDNEQFF.

This clonotype was seen many times. This chain connects TRBV19 to TRBJ1-5; D is perhaps TRBD1 (5 bases). The germline V gene encodes CDR1 LNHDA and CDR2 SQIVND (reference sequence). V lost 5 bases and J 0 bases, leaving 11 bases between the germline ends. The CDR3 has 15 residues. This CDR3 reads CASSWGTDSNQPQHF. The DNA for the CDR3 is TGTGCCAGTAGTTGGGGCACCGATAGCAATCAGCCCCAGCATTTT.

About this clonotype: An end of the junction differs from the germline gene, which may be a read error. The gene calls are TRBV10-2 and TRBJ2-3; D remains unclear. The CDR3 consists of 14 residues. Germline assignment: CDR1 WSHSY and CDR2 SAAADI. The DNA of the CDR3 is TGCGCCAGCAGATCGGAGCCTTCCACAGATACGCACTATTTT. Its translation: CASRSEPSTDTHYF.